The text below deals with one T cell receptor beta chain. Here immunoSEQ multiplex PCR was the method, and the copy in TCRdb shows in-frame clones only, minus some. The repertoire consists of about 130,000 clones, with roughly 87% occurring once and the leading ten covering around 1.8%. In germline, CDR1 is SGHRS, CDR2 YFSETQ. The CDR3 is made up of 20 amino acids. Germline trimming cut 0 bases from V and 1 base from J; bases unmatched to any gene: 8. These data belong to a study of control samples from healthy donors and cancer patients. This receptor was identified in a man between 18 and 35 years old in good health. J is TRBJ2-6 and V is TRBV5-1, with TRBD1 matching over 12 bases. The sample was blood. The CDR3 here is CASSLAKGQGAVSGANVLTF. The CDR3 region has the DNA TGCGCCAGCAGCTTGGCCAAGGGACAGGGGGCGGTATCTGGGGCCAACGTCCTGACTTTC.